The 24 T cell receptor beta chains below were found in one sample sequenced in a study of CD8+ T cells in alopecia areata (dated by TCRdb to the late 2010s). Library method: the immunoSEQ multiplex PCR assay. RNA was extracted from all samples and reverse transcribed into cDNA, which served as template for TCR sequencing. In its TCRdb copy, this immuneACCESS table keeps in-frame sequences only and misses some clones. Where compared with another copy, unresolved V genes explain less than half of these, and the others have no known cause. Counted in this sample were some 99,000 clones; under 45% of them appeared once. The top ten clones comprise almost 0.8% of the sample. Material: CD4+ T cells sorted from blood. Every receptor here comes from a human donor with alopecia areata.

This rearrangement joins TRBV18 to TRBJ1-6; D possibly corresponds to TRBD1 (5 bases). The V end was cut by 2 bases, the J end by 9 bases, with 8 bases between. This CDR3 contains 13 residues. The V gene's germline CDR1 is KGHSH and CDR2 LQKENI. CDR3 amino acids: CASSPAGRSPLHF. CDR3 nucleotide sequence: TGTGCCAGCTCACCAGCAGGGCGTTCACCCCTCCACTTT.

This chain uses TRBV14 with TRBJ2-5; TRBD1 is a possible D gene (5 bases). V lost 1 base to trimming and J lost 1 base, with 19 bases between them. The germline gives CDR1 SGHDN, CDR2 FVKESK. The CDR3 is 18 residues long. The DNA for the CDR3 is TGTGCCAGCAGCCAAGTATCTCCGAGTACGGACACCCAAGAGACCCAGTACTTC. This translates into CASSQVSPSTDTQETQYF.

The chain employs TRBV5-1 and TRBJ2-6; no clear D gene. CDR3 length: 13 amino acids. V shed 6 bases and J shed 1 base, with 5 bases lying between them. CDR1 is SGHRS and CDR2 is YFSETQ in the germline V gene. The chain's CDR3 is CASTVSGANVLTF. CDR3 sequence (DNA): TGCGCCAGCACGGTTTCTGGGGCCAACGTCCTGACTTTC.

On this clone itself: The junction and the germline gene differ at one end; a read error may be behind it. The rearrangement joins TRBV25-1 to TRBJ1-1, with unresolved D. CDR1 and CDR2 (germline): MGHDK, SYGVNS. CDR3 length equals 10 residues. In DNA form, the CDR3 reads TGTGCCAGCAGTGCAAACAGAGTAATCTTT. Translated, it gives CASSANRVIF.

This rearrangement joins TRBV29-1 to TRBJ2-7, with D unresolved. There are 13 residues in the CDR3. The germline V and J ends were trimmed by 6 bases and 1 base, with 13 bases remaining between them. CDR1 and CDR2 (germline): SQVTM, ANQGSEA. The CDR3 DNA sequence: TGCAGCGTCATACCTAGTGGATCCTACGAGCAGTACTTC. Protein: CSVIPSGSYEQYF.

This clone was found a few times. This rearrangement joins TRBV28 to TRBJ2-1; D not certain. Trimming pared 3 bases from V and 12 bases from J, leaving 9 bases between. The germline CDR1 and CDR2 sequences are MDHEN and SYDVKM. CDR3 length: 11 amino acids. CDR3 sequence reads: CASSFKSRQFF. The CDR3 nucleotides read TGTGCCAGCAGTTTCAAATCGAGGCAGTTCTTC.

This rearrangement joins TRBV29-1 to TRBJ2-1, with 10 bases that match TRBD2. This CDR3 is 13 amino acids long. Germline V lookup: CDR1 SQVTM, CDR2 ANQGSEA. J gave up 10 bases and V 8 bases, and 11 bases lay outside the gene matches. CDR3 loop: CSILAGIPREQFF. In DNA, the CDR3 is TGCAGCATACTAGCGGGGATCCCTAGGGAGCAGTTCTTC.

This rearrangement joins TRBV29-1 to TRBJ2-1, with 10 bases identical to TRBD2. V shed 6 bases, J shed 5 bases, and the junction held 7 bases outside the gene matches. Germline V gene sequence: CDR1 SQVTM, CDR2 ANQGSEA. The CDR3 is made up of 14 amino acids. In DNA, the CDR3 is TGCAGCGTGGCAACTAGCGGGGCGAACAATGAGCAGTTCTTC. The encoded protein is CSVATSGANNEQFF.

This chain uses TRBV5-1 with TRBJ2-5; 8 nucleotides line up with TRBD2. The CDR3 spans 15 residues. The germline CDR1 and CDR2 sequences are SGHRS and YFSETQ. V shed 4 bases and J 4 bases; nucleotides not matched to a gene: 9. CDR3 nucleotides: TGCGCCAGCAGCGCCGCGGGCACTAGCGGAGAGACCCAGTACTTC. Translated: CASSAAGTSGETQYF.

This clone occurred a few times. The rearrangement joins TRBV5-1 to TRBJ2-1; 8 bases agree with TRBD2. The CDR3 runs 16 residues. Germline V gene data show CDR1 as SGHRS and CDR2 as YFSETQ. J gave up 6 bases and V 0 bases, and 8 bases lay outside the gene matches. The CDR3 loop is CASSLGLVAGINEQFF. Written as DNA, the CDR3 is TGCGCCAGCAGCTTGGGATTGGTAGCGGGGATCAATGAGCAGTTCTTC.

The chain recombines TRBV18 with TRBJ1-1; no clear D. This CDR3 is built from 14 residues. Germline assignment: CDR1 KGHSH and CDR2 LQKENI. Trimming pared 3 bases from V and 1 base from J, leaving 9 bases between. Here the CDR3 reads CASSPFSGNTEAFF. As DNA, the CDR3 is TGTGCCAGCTCACCTTTCTCGGGGAACACTGAAGCTTTCTTT.

The chain combines TRBV29-1 with TRBJ1-1; D is unresolved. V shed 5 bases and J shed 7 bases, with 14 bases lying between them. The CDR3 is made up of 12 amino acids. The germline CDR1 and CDR2 sequences are SQVTM and ANQGSEA. The CDR3, as DNA: TGCAGCGTTCAGACCTGGGAGGATGAAGCTTTCTTT. This codes for CSVQTWEDEAFF.

This clone was observed a handful of times. This chain links TRBV30 with TRBJ1-1; D remains unclear. Germline assignment: CDR1 GTSNPN and CDR2 SVGIG (reference sequence). V was shortened by 5 bases and J by 10 bases, with 14 bases between the two germline ends. The CDR3 has 11 residues. The CDR3 is CAWSTATLAFF. Here the CDR3 DNA reads TGTGCCTGGTCCACCGCAACGCTAGCTTTCTTT.

This chain links TRBV29-1 with TRBJ1-5; perhaps TRBD1 as D (6 bases). Deletions cut 4 bases from V and 4 bases from J, with 17 bases between. This CDR3 comprises 15 residues. Germline assignment: CDR1 SQVTM and CDR2 ANQGSEA. The chain's CDR3 is CSVGGIGGRNQPQHF. DNA for the CDR3: TGCAGCGTTGGTGGGATAGGGGGACGGAATCAGCCCCAGCATTTT. Drawing the rest from reference TRBV29-1 and TRBJ1-5, the complete variable domain is SAVISQKPSRDICQRGTSLTIQCQVDSQVTMMFWYRQQPGQSLTLIATANQGSEATYESGFVIDKFPISRPNLTFSTLTVSNMSPEDSSIYLCSVGGIGGRNQPQHFGDGTRLSIL.

This sequence joins TRBV15 and TRBJ2-1, with 9 bases that match TRBD2. Germline V gene lookup returns CDR1 LNHNV and CDR2 YYDKDF (reference sequence). Losses at the gene ends were 5 bases for V and 13 bases for J; bases not matched to a gene: 12. The CDR3 sequence is 14 residues long. CDR3 protein: CATSGGAAGGHQFF. The CDR3 DNA is TGTGCCACCAGCGGGGGCGCGGCGGGGGGGCACCAGTTCTTC.

The chain has TRBV7-2 and TRBJ1-5; D unresolved. This CDR3 has 14 residues. Germline V gene lookup returns CDR1 SGHTA and CDR2 FQGNSA. V was clipped by 5 bases and J by 1 base, with 9 bases between them. The CDR3 DNA is TGTGCCAGCAGCGATTCTACCAGCAATCAGCCCCAGCATTTT. It encodes CASSDSTSNQPQHF.

The CDR3 region has the DNA TGCAGCGTTGCCTATTTGGATGAGCAGTTCTTC. It translates to CSVAYLDEQFF. This chain links TRBV29-1 with TRBJ2-1; no clear D. CDR3 size: 11 residues. Germline CDR1 and CDR2: SQVTM and ANQGSEA. Trimming took off 4 bases at V and 8 bases at J, with 9 bases between the two ends.

This chain links TRBV7-9 with TRBJ2-5, with D uncertain. V gave up 4 bases and J gave up 5 bases, with 5 bases separating them. Germline V gene lookup returns CDR1 SEHNR and CDR2 FQNEAQ (reference sequence). The CDR3 is 11 amino acids. DNA of the CDR3: TGTGCCAGCAGCTACGAGGAGACCCAGTACTTC. It codes for CASSYEETQYF. The complete variable domain, with remaining parts taken from reference TRBV7-9 and TRBJ2-5, reads DTGVSQNPRHKITKRGQNVTFRCDPISEHNRLYWYRQTLGQGPEFLTYFQNEAQLEKSRLLSDRFSAERPKGSFSTLEIQRTEQGDSAMYLCASSYEETQYFGPGTRLLVL.

This clone was counted a few times. Other DNA sequences within the sample encode an identical CDR3. The rearrangement joins TRBV29-1 to TRBJ2-5, with D hard to call. The CDR3 totals 11 residues. Germline V lookup: CDR1 SQVTM, CDR2 ANQGSEA. Trimming removed 3 bases from V and 5 bases from J, with 7 bases in between. CDR3 loop: CSVDGGETQYF. CDR3 sequence (DNA): TGCAGCGTTGACGGCGGCGAGACCCAGTACTTC.

This clone was detected only a few times. The chain combines TRBV28 with TRBJ2-3; D gene ambiguous. This CDR3 comprises 15 residues. V was trimmed by 3 bases and J by 1 base, leaving 11 bases between them. Per the germline V gene, CDR1 is MDHEN and CDR2 is SYDVKM. The CDR3 is CASSFPRLGTDTQYF. The CDR3 region has the DNA TGTGCCAGCAGTTTCCCTAGACTTGGCACAGATACGCAGTATTTT.

This chain uses TRBV30 with TRBJ1-4; 8 bases map to TRBD1. The CDR3 sequence is 14 residues long. V dropped 6 bases and J dropped 8; count of bases not matched to a gene: 11. From germline, CDR1 is GTSNPN and CDR2 SVGIG (reference sequence). The CDR3 region is CACNRDRNNEKLFF. In DNA, the CDR3 is TGTGCCTGCAACCGGGACAGGAATAACGAAAAACTGTTTTTT.

This chain connects TRBV29-1 to TRBJ2-6; TRBD1 matches at 8 bases. Per the germline V gene, CDR1 is SQVTM and CDR2 is ANQGSEA. The ends lost 7 bases at V and 0 bases at J; junction bases unmatched: 11. The CDR3 runs 17 residues. CDR3 residues: CSATPGTGASGANVLTF. Here the CDR3 DNA reads TGCAGCGCCACCCCCGGGACAGGAGCCTCTGGGGCCAACGTCCTGACTTTC.

This clone was observed a handful of times. In the same sample, other DNA sequences code for this CDR3. The rearrangement links TRBV29-1 to TRBJ2-7, with D possibly TRBD2 on 5 matching bases. The germline V gene has CDR1 SQVTM and CDR2 ANQGSEA. V lost 4 bases, J lost 0 bases, and 7 bases lay in between. This CDR3 region has 12 residues. CDR3 loop: CSVAGSSYEQYF. DNA for the CDR3: TGCAGCGTTGCTGGGAGCTCCTACGAGCAGTACTTC.

V is TRBV7-2 and J is TRBJ1-4, with TRBD1 matching 8 bases. V gave up 5 bases and J gave up 7 bases; unmatched junction bases: 6. The CDR3 is made up of 14 amino acids. Germline assignment: CDR1 SGHTA and CDR2 FQGNSA. CDR3 nucleotide sequence: TGTGCCAGCAGCCCTCGGACAGGGTTTGAAAAACTGTTTTTT. It is translated as CASSPRTGFEKLFF.